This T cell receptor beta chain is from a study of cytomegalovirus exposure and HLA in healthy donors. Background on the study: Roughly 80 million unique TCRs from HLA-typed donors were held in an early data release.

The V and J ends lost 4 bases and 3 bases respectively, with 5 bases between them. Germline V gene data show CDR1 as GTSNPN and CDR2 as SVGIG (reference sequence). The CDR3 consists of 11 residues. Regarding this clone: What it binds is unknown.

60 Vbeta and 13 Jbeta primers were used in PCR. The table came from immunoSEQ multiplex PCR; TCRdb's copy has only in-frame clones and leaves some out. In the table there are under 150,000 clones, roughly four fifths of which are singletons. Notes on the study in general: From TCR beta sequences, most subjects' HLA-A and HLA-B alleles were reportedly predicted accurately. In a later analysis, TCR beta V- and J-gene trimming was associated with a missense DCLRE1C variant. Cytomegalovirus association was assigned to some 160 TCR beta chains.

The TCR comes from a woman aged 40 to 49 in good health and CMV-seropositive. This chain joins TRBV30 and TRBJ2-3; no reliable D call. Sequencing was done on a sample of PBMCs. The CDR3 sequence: CAWIETDTQYF. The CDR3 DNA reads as TGTGCCTGGATAGAAACAGATACGCAGTATTTT.